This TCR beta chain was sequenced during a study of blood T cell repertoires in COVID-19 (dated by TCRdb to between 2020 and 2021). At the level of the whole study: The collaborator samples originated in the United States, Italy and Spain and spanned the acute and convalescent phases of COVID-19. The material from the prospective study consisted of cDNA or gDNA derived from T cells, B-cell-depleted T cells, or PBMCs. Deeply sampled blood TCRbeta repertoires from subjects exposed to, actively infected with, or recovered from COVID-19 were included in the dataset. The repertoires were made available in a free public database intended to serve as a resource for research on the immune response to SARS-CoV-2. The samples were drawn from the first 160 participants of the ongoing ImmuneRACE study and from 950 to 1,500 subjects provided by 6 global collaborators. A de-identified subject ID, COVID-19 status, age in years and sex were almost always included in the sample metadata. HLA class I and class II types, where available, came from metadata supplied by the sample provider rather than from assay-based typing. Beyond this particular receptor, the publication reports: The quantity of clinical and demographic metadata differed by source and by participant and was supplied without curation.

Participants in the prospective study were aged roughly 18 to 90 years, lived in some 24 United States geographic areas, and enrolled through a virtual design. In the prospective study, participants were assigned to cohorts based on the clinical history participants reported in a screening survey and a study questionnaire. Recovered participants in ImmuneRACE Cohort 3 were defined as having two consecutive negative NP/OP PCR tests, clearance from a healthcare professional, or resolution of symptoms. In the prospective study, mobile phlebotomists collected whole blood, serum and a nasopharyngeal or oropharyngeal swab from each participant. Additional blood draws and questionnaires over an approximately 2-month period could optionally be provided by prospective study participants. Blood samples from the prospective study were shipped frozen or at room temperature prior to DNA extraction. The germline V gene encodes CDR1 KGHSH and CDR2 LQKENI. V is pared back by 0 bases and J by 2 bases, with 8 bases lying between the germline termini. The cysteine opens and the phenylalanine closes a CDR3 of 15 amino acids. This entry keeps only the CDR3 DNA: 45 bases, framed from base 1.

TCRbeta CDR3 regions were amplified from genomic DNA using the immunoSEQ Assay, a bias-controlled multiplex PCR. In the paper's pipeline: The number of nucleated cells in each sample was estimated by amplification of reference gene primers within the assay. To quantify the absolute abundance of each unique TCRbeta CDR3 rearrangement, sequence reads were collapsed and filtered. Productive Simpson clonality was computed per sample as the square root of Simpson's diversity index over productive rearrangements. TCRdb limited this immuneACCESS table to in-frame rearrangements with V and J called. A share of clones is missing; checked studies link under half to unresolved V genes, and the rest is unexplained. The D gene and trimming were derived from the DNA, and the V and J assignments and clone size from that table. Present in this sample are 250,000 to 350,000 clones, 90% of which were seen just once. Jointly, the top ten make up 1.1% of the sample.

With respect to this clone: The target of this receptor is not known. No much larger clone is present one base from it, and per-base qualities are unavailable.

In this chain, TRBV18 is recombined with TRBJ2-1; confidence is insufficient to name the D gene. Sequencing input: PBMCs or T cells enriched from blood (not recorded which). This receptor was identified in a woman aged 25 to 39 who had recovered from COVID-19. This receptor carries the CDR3 CASSPPAVPYNEQFF. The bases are TGTGCCAGCTCACCACCGGCAGTACCCTACAATGAGCAGTTCTTC.